The entry below gives a single T cell receptor (beta chain) sequence along with its context. The germline gene is not matched at one end of the junction; a read error may be the cause. The sample originates from a study of blood T cell repertoires in COVID-19. The CDR3 runs 10 residues. Germline V gene sequence: CDR1 DFQATT, CDR2 SNEGSKA (reference sequence). In the source study's methods: Reference gene primer amplification gave nucleated cell count estimates. Data came from immunoSEQ multiplex PCR; TCRdb stores just in-frame clones and leaves some out. From that table come the V and J calls and clone size; the DNA was used to work out D and trimming. The table includes about 240,000 clones, roughly four fifths detected once.

The genes are TRBV20-1 and TRBJ1-1; tentatively, D is TRBD1 (5 bases). The source material was peripheral blood. This receptor was identified in a woman of 80 years or more with acute or convalescent COVID-19. The chain's CDR3 is CSAYTQGQGF. The CDR3 DNA follows: TGCAGTGCCTATACCCAGGGCCAGGGATTT.